This entry lists 11 T cell receptor beta chains sequenced from one sample in a study of cytomegalovirus exposure and HLA in healthy donors. PCR involved 60 Vbeta and 13 Jbeta primers. Assay used: immunoSEQ multiplex PCR; TCRdb lists only in-frame clones, some missing. The data hold about 110,000 clones, with over 60% observed a single time. The material sequenced was PBMCs. The receptors here all came from a woman aged 30 to 39 in good health and CMV-seronegative.

This clone was counted only a few times. The V gene is TRBV5-1, the J gene TRBJ1-1; D is possibly TRBD1 (5 bases). The germline V gene encodes CDR1 SGHRS and CDR2 YFSETQ. This CDR3 spans 17 amino acids. With 4 bases removed from V and 1 base from J, the gap between germline ends came to 20 bases. The CDR3 sequence is CASSKLQDSRGNTEAFF. The CDR3 DNA follows: TGCGCCAGCAGCAAACTACAGGATTCAAGAGGGAACACTGAAGCTTTCTTT. Using reference TRBV5-1 and TRBJ1-1 for the parts outside the CDR3, the full variable domain is KAGVTQTPRYLIKTRGQQVTLSCSPISGHRSVSWYQQTPGQGLQFLFEYFSETQRNKGNFPGRFSGRQFSNSRSEMNVSTLELGDSALYLCASSKLQDSRGNTEAFFGQGTRLTVV.

This chain links TRBV10-3 with TRBJ1-5; D is unclear. The CDR3 runs to 13 residues. V was cut by 8 bases and J by 2 bases, with 10 bases left in between. CDR1 and CDR2 (germline): ENHRY, SYGVKD. The CDR3 DNA reads as TGTGCCATCGGGAAGGGAGGCAATCAGCCCCAGCATTTT. It specifies CAIGKGGNQPQHF.

The rearrangement joins TRBV11-1 to TRBJ1-2, with TRBD1 matching 9 bases. CDR1 and CDR2 (germline): SGHAT, FQDESV (reference sequence). V was clipped by 4 bases and J by 6 bases; unmatched bases: 3. The CDR3 totals 13 residues. The CDR3 here is CASSSDRGHGYTF. CDR3 DNA sequence: TGTGCCAGCAGCTCGGACAGGGGTCATGGCTACACCTTC.

V and J are TRBV19 and TRBJ1-2; D remains ambiguous. This CDR3 is 12 amino acids long. The germline V gene encodes CDR1 LNHDA and CDR2 SQIVND (reference sequence). Trimming took off 4 bases at V and 8 bases at J, with 11 bases between the two ends. Written as DNA, the CDR3 is TGTGCCAGTAGTACCACGAGGGTCGGCTACACCTTC. Translating gives CASSTTRVGYTF.

The rearrangement links TRBV27 to TRBJ2-2; 9 nucleotides line up with TRBD1. CDR3 size: 14 residues. The V gene's germline CDR1 is MNHEY and CDR2 SMNVEV (reference sequence). V was pared by 6 bases and J by 6 bases, with 5 bases of the junction left unmatched. The CDR3 loop reads CASRPTGGPGELFF. CDR3 in DNA: TGTGCCAGCAGACCGACAGGGGGTCCCGGGGAGCTGTTTTTT.

This chain links TRBV28 with TRBJ2-6, with D possibly TRBD2 on 6 matching bases. The V end lost 4 bases, the J end lost 0 bases, and 16 bases lay between the germline ends. This CDR3 spans 18 amino acids. Germline V lookup: CDR1 MDHEN, CDR2 SYDVKM. The CDR3 reads CASSSWDRGNSGANVLTF. In nucleotides, the CDR3 is TGTGCCAGCAGTTCTTGGGACCGCGGGAACTCTGGGGCCAACGTCCTGACTTTC.

The CDR3 loop is CAWSVVRASEQYF. CDR3 nucleotides: TGTGCCTGGAGTGTAGTCAGGGCTTCCGAGCAGTACTTC. This sequence joins TRBV30 and TRBJ2-7; D is perhaps TRBD1 (5 bases). Per the germline V gene, CDR1 is GTSNPN and CDR2 is SVGIG (reference sequence). The ends were cut back, 0 bases at V and 6 bases at J, with 12 bases in the middle. The CDR3 loop spans 13 amino acids.

This clone came up once. The V call is TRBV7-9, the J call TRBJ2-3, with TRBD1 matching over 8 bases. V was clipped by 4 bases and J by 0 bases; unmatched bases: 12. Per germline, CDR1 SEHNR and CDR2 FQNEAQ (reference sequence). The CDR3 length is 18 residues. CDR3 bases: TGTGCCAGCAGCTACGGACAGGGTTCACAAACTAGCACAGATACGCAGTATTTT. Its protein product is CASSYGQGSQTSTDTQYF.

In this sample, this clone turned up once. The V and J genes are TRBV6-1 and TRBJ2-1; D is undetermined. This CDR3 has 12 amino acids. The germline V gene encodes CDR1 MNHNS and CDR2 SASEGT. Trimming removed 2 bases from V and 6 bases from J, with 5 bases in between. The CDR3 loop reads CASSESINEQFF. CDR3 sequence (DNA): TGTGCCAGCAGTGAATCTATCAATGAGCAGTTCTTC.

The chain has TRBV28 and TRBJ1-3; 7 bases line up with TRBD1. Germline CDR1 is MDHEN and CDR2 is SYDVKM. The CDR3 has 13 amino acids. The trim removed 4 bases at V and 4 bases at J, leaving 1 base unmatched. The CDR3, as DNA: TGTGCCAGCAGTTCGACAGGGGGAAACACCATATATTTT. This codes for CASSSTGGNTIYF.

The chain links TRBV5-1 to TRBJ2-7; TRBD1 might be the D (5 bases). Germline lookup yields CDR1 SGHRS and CDR2 YFSETQ. The CDR3 sequence is 13 residues long. The ends were cut back, 4 bases at V and 4 bases at J, with 12 bases in the middle. CDR3: CASSIRVGYEQYF. In DNA, the CDR3 is TGCGCCAGCAGCATCAGGGTTGGGTACGAGCAGTACTTC.